Described below is a single TCR beta chain sequence and its context. This record comes from a study of TIL therapy for anti-PD-1-resistant metastatic lung cancer. Time point reported: pre-treatment sample, taken before nivolumab and TIL therapy. This was the immunoSEQ v3 assay. Only in-frame clones appear in the TCRdb table, and some are missing; sequencing was by immunoSEQ multiplex PCR. The data contain tens of thousands of clones, 79% of them singletons. V lost 4 bases to trimming and J lost 4 bases, with 5 bases between them. Germline CDR1 and CDR2: LNHDA and SQIVND (reference sequence). CDR3 length equals 12 residues.

The specimen was blood, collected at baseline. The V gene is TRBV19, the J gene TRBJ2-1; D unresolved. The sequence was obtained from a man between 65 and 85 years old with non-small cell lung cancer. The CDR3 protein is CASSNRYNEQFF. CDR3 sequence (DNA): TGTGCCAGTAGTAACCGGTACAATGAGCAGTTCTTC.